This TCR beta chain stems from a study of blood T cell repertoires in COVID-19. The ends were cut back, 3 bases at V and 4 bases at J, with 6 bases in the middle. The CDR3 loop spans 12 amino acids. The germline V gene has CDR1 MDHEN and CDR2 SYDVKM. A note on this clone: This sample includes further DNA sequences coding for the same CDR3.

Clones were sequenced by immunoSEQ multiplex PCR, and TCRdb holds only the in-frame ones, with some missing. The sample lists tens of thousands of clones, around 80% occurring once. The TCR comes from a human donor in a cohort sampled during active COVID-19. The specimen was peripheral blood. The chain couples TRBV28 to TRBJ1-2; D is undetermined. The chain's CDR3 is CASSLPGYGYTF. As DNA, the CDR3 is TGTGCCAGCAGTTTGCCGGGCTATGGCTACACCTTC.